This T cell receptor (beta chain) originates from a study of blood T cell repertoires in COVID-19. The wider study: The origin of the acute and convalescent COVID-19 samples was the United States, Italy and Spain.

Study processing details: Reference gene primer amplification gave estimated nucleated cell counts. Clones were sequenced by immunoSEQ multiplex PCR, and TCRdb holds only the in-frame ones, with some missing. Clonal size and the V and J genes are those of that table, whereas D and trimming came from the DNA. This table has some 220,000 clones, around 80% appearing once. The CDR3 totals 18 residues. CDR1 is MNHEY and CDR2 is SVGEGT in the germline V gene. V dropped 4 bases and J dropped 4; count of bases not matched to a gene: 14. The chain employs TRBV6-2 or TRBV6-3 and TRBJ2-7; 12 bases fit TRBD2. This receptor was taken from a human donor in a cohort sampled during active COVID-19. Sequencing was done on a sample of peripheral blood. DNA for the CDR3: TGTGCCAGCAGTTCCTCGTTTACCGGACTAGCGGGGATTTACGAGCAGTACTTC. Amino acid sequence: CASSSSFTGLAGIYEQYF.